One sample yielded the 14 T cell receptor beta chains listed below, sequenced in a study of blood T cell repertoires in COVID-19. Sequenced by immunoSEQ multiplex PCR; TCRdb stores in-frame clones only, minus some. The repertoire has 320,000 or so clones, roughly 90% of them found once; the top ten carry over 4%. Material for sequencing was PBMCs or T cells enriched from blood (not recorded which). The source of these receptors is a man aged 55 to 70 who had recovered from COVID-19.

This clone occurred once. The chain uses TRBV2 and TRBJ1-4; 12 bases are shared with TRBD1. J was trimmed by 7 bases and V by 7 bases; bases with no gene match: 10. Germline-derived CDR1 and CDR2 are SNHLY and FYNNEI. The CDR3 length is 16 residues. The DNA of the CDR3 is TGTGCCAGCAAACGTCCGGGACAGGGGGCAAGTGAAAAACTGTTTTTT. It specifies CASKRPGQGASEKLFF.

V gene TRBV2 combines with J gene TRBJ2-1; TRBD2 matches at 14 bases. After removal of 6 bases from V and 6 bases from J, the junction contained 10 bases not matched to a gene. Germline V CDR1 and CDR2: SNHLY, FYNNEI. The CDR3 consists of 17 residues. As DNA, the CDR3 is TGTGCCAGCAGGGGGAGACTAGCGGGAGGGATCGGCAATGAGCAGTTCTTC. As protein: CASRGRLAGGIGNEQFF. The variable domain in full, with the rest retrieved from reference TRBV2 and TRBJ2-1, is EPEVTQTPSHQVTQMGQEVILRCVPISNHLYFYWYRQILGQKVEFLVSFYNNEISEKSEIFDDQFSVERPDGSNFTLKIRSTKLEDSAMYFCASRGRLAGGIGNEQFFGPGTRLTVL.

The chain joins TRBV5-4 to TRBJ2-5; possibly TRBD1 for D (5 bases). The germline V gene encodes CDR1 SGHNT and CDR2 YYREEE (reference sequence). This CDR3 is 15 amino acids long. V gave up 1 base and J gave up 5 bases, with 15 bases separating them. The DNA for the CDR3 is TGTGCCAGCAGCTTGCCAGGGAAACTGTTTGAGACCCAGTACTTC. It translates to CASSLPGKLFETQYF.

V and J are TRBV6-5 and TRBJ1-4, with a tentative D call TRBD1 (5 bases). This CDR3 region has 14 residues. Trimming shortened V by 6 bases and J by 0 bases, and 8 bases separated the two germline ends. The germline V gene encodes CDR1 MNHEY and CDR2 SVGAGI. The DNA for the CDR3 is TGTGCCAGCAGGGACACGGCAACTAATGAAAAACTGTTTTTT. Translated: CASRDTATNEKLFF.

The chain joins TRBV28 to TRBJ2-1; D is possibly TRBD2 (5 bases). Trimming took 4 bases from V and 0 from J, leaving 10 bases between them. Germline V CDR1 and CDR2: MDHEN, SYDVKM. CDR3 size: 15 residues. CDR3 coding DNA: TGTGCCAGCAGTTCGAGGACTTCCTCCTACAATGAGCAGTTCTTC. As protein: CASSSRTSSYNEQFF.

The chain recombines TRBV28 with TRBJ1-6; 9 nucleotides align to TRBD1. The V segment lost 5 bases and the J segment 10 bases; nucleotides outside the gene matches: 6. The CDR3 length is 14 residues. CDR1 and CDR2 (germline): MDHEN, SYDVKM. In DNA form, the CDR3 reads TGTGCCAGCAGTCCCGGGACAGGGAGATCACCCCTCCACTTT. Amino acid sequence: CASSPGTGRSPLHF.

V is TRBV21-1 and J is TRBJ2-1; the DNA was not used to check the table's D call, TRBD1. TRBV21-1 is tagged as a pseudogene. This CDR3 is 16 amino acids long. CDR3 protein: CASSKVRVSSYNEQFF. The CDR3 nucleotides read TGTGCCAGCAGCAAGGTCAGGGTTAGCTCCTACAATGAGCAGTTCTTC.

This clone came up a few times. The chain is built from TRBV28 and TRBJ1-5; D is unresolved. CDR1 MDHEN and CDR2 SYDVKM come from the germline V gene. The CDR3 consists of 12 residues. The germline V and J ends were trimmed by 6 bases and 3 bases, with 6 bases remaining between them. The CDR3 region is CASRRLNQPQHF. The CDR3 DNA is TGTGCCAGCAGGCGCCTCAATCAGCCCCAGCATTTT.

CDR3: CASSYKGLYRESQPQHF. In DNA, the CDR3 is TGTGCCAGCAGTTACAAAGGTCTTTACAGGGAGAGTCAGCCCCAGCATTTT. This chain connects TRBV6-2 or TRBV6-3 to TRBJ1-5, with D perhaps matching TRBD1 (6 bases). The V gene's germline CDR1 is MNHEY and CDR2 SVGEGT. V lost 2 bases and J lost 6, with 20 bases in between. This CDR3 is built from 17 residues.

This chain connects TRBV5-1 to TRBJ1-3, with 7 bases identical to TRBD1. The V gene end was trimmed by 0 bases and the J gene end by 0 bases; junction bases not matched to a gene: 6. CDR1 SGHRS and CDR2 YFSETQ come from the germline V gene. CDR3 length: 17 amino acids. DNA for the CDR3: TGCGCCAGCAGCTTGGGGACAGGATCGAGCTCTGGAAACACCATATATTTT. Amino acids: CASSLGTGSSSGNTIYF.

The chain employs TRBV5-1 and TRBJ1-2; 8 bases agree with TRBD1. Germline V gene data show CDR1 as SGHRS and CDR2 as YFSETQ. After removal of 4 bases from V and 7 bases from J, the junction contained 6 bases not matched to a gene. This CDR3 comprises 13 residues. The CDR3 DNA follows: TGCGCCAGCAGCAACGACAGGGGCTTTGGCTACACCTTC. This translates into CASSNDRGFGYTF.

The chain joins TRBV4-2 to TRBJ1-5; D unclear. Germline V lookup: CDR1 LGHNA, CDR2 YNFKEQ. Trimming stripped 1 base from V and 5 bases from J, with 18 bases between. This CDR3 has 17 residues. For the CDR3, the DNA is TGTGCCAGCAGCCAAGGAAATTCCCACCAACAGTATCAGCCCCAGCATTTT. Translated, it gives CASSQGNSHQQYQPQHF.

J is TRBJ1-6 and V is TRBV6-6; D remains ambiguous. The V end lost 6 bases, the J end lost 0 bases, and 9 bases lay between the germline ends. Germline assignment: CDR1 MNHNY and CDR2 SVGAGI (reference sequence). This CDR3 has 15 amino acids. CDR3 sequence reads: CASREVSSYNSPLHF. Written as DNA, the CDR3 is TGTGCCAGCAGGGAGGTCAGCTCCTATAATTCACCCCTCCACTTT.

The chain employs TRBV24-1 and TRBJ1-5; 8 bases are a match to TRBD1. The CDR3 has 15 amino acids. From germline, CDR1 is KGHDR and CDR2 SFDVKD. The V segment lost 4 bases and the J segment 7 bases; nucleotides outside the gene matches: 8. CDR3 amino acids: CATSDPGQGYQPQHF. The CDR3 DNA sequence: TGTGCCACCAGTGACCCCGGACAGGGATACCAGCCCCAGCATTTT.